The present TCR beta chain was sequenced within a study of blood T cell repertoires in COVID-19. Clones were sequenced by immunoSEQ multiplex PCR, and TCRdb holds only the in-frame ones, with some missing. Of 170,000 or so clones listed, approximately 86% are singletons. The germline V gene encodes CDR1 SGHDN and CDR2 FVKESK. Trimming stripped 1 base from V and 6 bases from J, with 18 bases between. The CDR3 has 16 residues. Sequenced: peripheral blood. The chain links TRBV14 to TRBJ1-2, with D perhaps matching TRBD1 (6 bases). The TCR was taken from a man aged 60-69 years with COVID-19, enrolled during active disease. CDR3 sequence (DNA): TGTGCCAGCAGCCAAGGGGGGGGTGACAGGACGAATGGCTACACCTTC. This encodes CASSQGGGDRTNGYTF.